Detailed here is one TCR beta chain. What it binds is unknown. The CDR3 contains 16 residues. V shed 4 bases, J shed 5 bases, and the junction held 14 bases outside the gene matches. Germline V CDR1 and CDR2: SGDLS, YYNGEE. The entry originates in a study of cytomegalovirus exposure and HLA in healthy donors. About the research overall: HLA-typed donors contributed approximately 86 million unique TCRs, which were held in an early data release.

Study findings and constraints: It was reportedly the case that the classifier diagnosed cytomegalovirus status with high specificity and sensitivity.

Researchers ran the PCR with 60 Vbeta and 13 Jbeta primers. The assay was immunoSEQ multiplex PCR, and TCRdb's table has in-frame clones only and misses some. The table shows roughly 150,000 clones, with over 70% occurring only once. The sequence was obtained from a male donor in good health and CMV-seronegative. V is TRBV9 and J is TRBJ1-2, with 7 bases matching TRBD1. Sequenced material: PBMCs. CDR3 sequence: CASSPRARQGRYGYTF. The CDR3 DNA reads TGTGCCAGCAGCCCCAGGGCCCGACAGGGTCGGTATGGCTACACCTTC.